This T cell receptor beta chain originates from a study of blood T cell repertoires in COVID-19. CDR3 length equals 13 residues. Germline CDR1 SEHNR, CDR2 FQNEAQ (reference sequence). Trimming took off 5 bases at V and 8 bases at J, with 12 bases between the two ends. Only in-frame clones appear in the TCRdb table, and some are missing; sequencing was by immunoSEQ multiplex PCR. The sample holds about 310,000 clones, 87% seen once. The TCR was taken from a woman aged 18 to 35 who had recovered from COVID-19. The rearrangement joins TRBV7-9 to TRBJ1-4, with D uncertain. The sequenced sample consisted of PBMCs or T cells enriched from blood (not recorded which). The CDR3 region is CASSLGSGEKLFF. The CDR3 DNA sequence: TGTGCCAGCAGCCTGGGTTCGGGGGAAAAACTGTTTTTT.